This TCR beta chain was recovered during a study of TIL therapy for anti-PD-1-resistant metastatic lung cancer. Between the trimmed V and J ends, which lost 7 bases and 8 bases, there was a span of 18 bases. CDR1 is LNHDA, CDR2 SQIVND, per germline (reference sequence). This CDR3 spans 14 amino acids. The sample's time point: pre-treatment sample, taken before nivolumab and TIL therapy. Sequencing used immunoSEQ v3. The protocol was immunoSEQ multiplex PCR, while the TCRdb copy is restricted to in-frame clones and leaves out a portion. The data contain approximately 22,000 clones, 70% to 80% of them singletons.

This TCR derives from a person between 25 and 80 years old with non-small cell lung cancer. The source material was blood, sampled at baseline. The chain recombines TRBV19 with TRBJ2-1, with D maybe TRBD2 (7 bases). The CDR3 DNA is TGTGCCAGTACCCGGGGGGCGGTTTTCGATGAGCAGTTCTTC. The encoded protein is CASTRGAVFDEQFF.